These 27 T cell receptor beta chains came from one sample sequenced in a study of shared clonotypes between healthy human individuals. Libraries were prepared by immunoSEQ multiplex PCR; TCRdb keeps only in-frame clonotypes and omits some of them. The sample records a few million clones, almost 96% being singletons. The sequenced sample consisted of naive CD4+ T cells sorted from blood. Subset here: CD45RA+ positively selected. Receptors originate from a man between 18 and 35 years old in good health.

The V gene is TRBV6-6, the J gene TRBJ2-7, with D uncertain. The germline CDR1 and CDR2 sequences are MNHNY and SVGAGI (reference sequence). The CDR3 extends over 11 amino acids. Trimming took off 5 bases at V and 4 bases at J, with 6 bases between the two ends. The CDR3 DNA reads as TGTGCCAGCAGTCCAAAATACGAGCAGTACTTC. This gives the protein CASSPKYEQYF.

The rearrangement uses TRBV6-1 and TRBJ2-1; 10 bases match TRBD1. Germline V gene lookup returns CDR1 MNHNS and CDR2 SASEGT. The CDR3 sequence is 15 residues long. The J segment lost 7 bases and the V segment lost 6 bases, leaving 9 bases of the junction unmatched. The CDR3 sequence: CASSPRQGAGNEQFF. Here the CDR3 DNA reads TGTGCCAGCAGCCCTCGACAGGGGGCGGGTAATGAGCAGTTCTTC.

The chain recombines TRBV28 with TRBJ2-5, with D possibly TRBD1 on 6 matching bases. The germline V and J ends were trimmed by 7 bases and 5 bases, with 17 bases remaining between them. CDR1 is MDHEN, CDR2 SYDVKM, per germline. The CDR3 has 14 amino acids. CDR3 in amino acids: CASKQPQGRETQYF. CDR3 coding DNA: TGTGCCAGCAAACAACCCCAGGGGCGGGAGACCCAGTACTTC.

V gene TRBV4-1 combines with J gene TRBJ2-7; TRBD2 matches 12 bases. CDR1 and CDR2 from the germline V gene are MGHRA and YSYEKL. J gave up 2 bases and V 5 bases, and 4 bases lay outside the gene matches. CDR3 length: 15 amino acids. CDR3 region: CASSRTSGDTYEQYF. The CDR3, as DNA: TGCGCCAGCAGCAGGACTAGCGGGGACACCTACGAGCAGTACTTC.

This chain uses TRBV6-1 with TRBJ2-2, with 12 bases lining up with TRBD2. The V gene end was trimmed by 2 bases and the J gene end by 8 bases; junction bases not matched to a gene: 6. CDR3 length: 16 amino acids. CDR1 is MNHNS and CDR2 is SASEGT in the germline V gene. The CDR3, as DNA: TGTGCCAGCAGTGAACTAGCGGGAGGGTCTTGGGGGGAGCTGTTTTTT. Its protein product is CASSELAGGSWGELFF.

This chain's CDR3 is CASSYSSPQETQYF. As DNA, the CDR3 is TGTGCCAGCAGTTACTCGAGCCCCCAAGAGACCCAGTACTTC. This sequence joins TRBV6-5 and TRBJ2-5; D not resolved. Trimming removed 0 bases at V and 1 base at J, with 6 bases between. This CDR3 comprises 14 residues. Germline V gene sequence: CDR1 MNHEY, CDR2 SVGAGI.

The J gene is TRBJ2-7, the V gene TRBV6-1; D call uncertain. The CDR3 runs 15 residues. The V end was cut by 4 bases, the J end by 3 bases, with 16 bases between. CDR1 and CDR2 from the germline V gene are MNHNS and SASEGT. The CDR3, as DNA: TGTGCCAGCAGTGTCTCGGGTATCGACCACTACGAGCAGTACTTC. It translates to CASSVSGIDHYEQYF.

V gene TRBV5-1 combines with J gene TRBJ2-7; no reliable D call. Germline loops: CDR1 SGHRS, CDR2 YFSETQ. Between the trimmed V and J ends, which lost 0 bases and 0 bases, there was a span of 7 bases. The CDR3 totals 14 residues. The CDR3 here is CASSLEVISYEQYF. The DNA for the CDR3 is TGCGCCAGCAGCTTGGAGGTAATCTCCTACGAGCAGTACTTC.

This sequence joins TRBV9 and TRBJ2-5; 9 nucleotides align to TRBD1. The CDR3 covers 15 residues. Per the germline V gene, CDR1 is SGDLS and CDR2 is YYNGEE. The ends lost 0 bases at V and 4 bases at J; junction bases unmatched: 4. CDR3 loop: CASSVEGTGIETQYF. DNA of the CDR3: TGTGCCAGCAGCGTAGAGGGGACAGGGATAGAGACCCAGTACTTC.

The CDR3 protein is CASSSTLDQHF. Here the CDR3 DNA reads TGTGCCAGCAGCTCGACATTAGATCAGCATTTT. The J gene is TRBJ1-5, the V gene TRBV28, with D unresolved. Trimming removed 6 bases from V and 13 bases from J, with 13 bases in between. CDR1 MDHEN and CDR2 SYDVKM come from the germline V gene. The CDR3 spans 11 residues.

The CDR3 reads CASSPEQGYGYTF. The CDR3 bases are TGTGCCAGCAGCCCAGAACAGGGCTATGGCTACACCTTC. The chain has TRBV11-1 and TRBJ1-2; possible D gene TRBD1, 6 bases. Trimming removed 5 bases at V and 4 bases at J, with 11 bases between. CDR1 is SGHAT, CDR2 FQDESV, per germline (reference sequence). This CDR3 spans 13 amino acids.

V gene TRBV12-5 combines with J gene TRBJ1-1; D uncertain. Germline V gives CDR1 LGHNT, CDR2 FRNRAP. Trimming left V 1 base short and J 11 bases short, with 11 bases between. The CDR3 is 12 residues long. The CDR3 DNA is TGTGCTAGTGGTTTGGCCGAGACGAGGGCTTTCTTT. As protein: CASGLAETRAFF.

The rearrangement joins TRBV5-1 to TRBJ2-5; D unclear. Germline lookup yields CDR1 SGHRS and CDR2 YFSETQ. Deletions cut 8 bases from V and 5 bases from J, with 16 bases between. The CDR3 is made up of 13 amino acids. The CDR3 region is CASPGPNAETQYF. The CDR3 DNA sequence: TGCGCCAGTCCGGGCCCCAACGCTGAGACCCAGTACTTC.

The chain uses TRBV5-1 and TRBJ2-2, with unresolved D. Germline V gene sequence: CDR1 SGHRS, CDR2 YFSETQ. CDR3 size: 14 residues. The V gene lost 1 base and the J gene lost 6 bases, with 10 bases spanning the gap. The CDR3 DNA reads TGCGCCAGCAGCTTGATAAATGATGCCGGGGAGCTGTTTTTT. This translates into CASSLINDAGELFF.

The genes are TRBV10-3 and TRBJ2-7, with unresolved D. CDR1 and CDR2 (germline): ENHRY, SYGVKD. This CDR3 has 14 amino acids. With 4 bases removed from V and 5 bases from J, the gap between germline ends came to 15 bases. Here the CDR3 DNA reads TGTGCCATCAGTGGTGGCCCGTCAATGGACGAGCAGTACTTC. Residues: CAISGGPSMDEQYF.

The V call is TRBV5-6, the J call TRBJ2-7; D is perhaps TRBD1 or TRBD2 (6 bases each). CDR3 length: 13 residues. Germline CDR1 reads SGHDT; CDR2 reads YYEEEE. The V and J ends lost 4 bases and 2 bases respectively, with 10 bases between them. CDR3 in amino acids: CASSRGTTYEQYF. The CDR3 nucleotides are TGTGCCAGCAGCCGCGGGACAACCTACGAGCAGTACTTC.

For the CDR3, the DNA is TGCAGTGCGGGTGACAATGAGCAGTTCTTC. This translates into CSAGDNEQFF. The chain employs TRBV20-1 and TRBJ2-1; D gene uncertain. The CDR3 contains 10 residues. Germline CDR1 and CDR2: DFQATT and SNEGSKA (reference sequence). V dropped 6 bases and J dropped 5 bases, with 5 bases sitting between them.

The CDR3 DNA sequence: TGCGCCAGCAGCCAAGAGACAAGGGGGCGGCTCCACTTT. Translated: CASSQETRGRLHF. This chain links TRBV4-3 with TRBJ1-6, with 7 bases lining up with TRBD1. Trimming cost V 0 bases and J 16 bases; bases outside gene matches: 6. Germline V lookup: CDR1 LGHNA, CDR2 YSLEER. The length of the CDR3 is 13 residues.

The chain uses TRBV29-1 and TRBJ2-1; 7 positions agree with TRBD1. Germline values: CDR1 SQVTM, CDR2 ANQGSEA. Losses at the gene ends were 4 bases for V and 1 base for J; bases not matched to a gene: 13. CDR3 size: 17 residues. The CDR3 spells CSVGRQGLGQSYNEQFF. The DNA of the CDR3 is TGCAGCGTTGGTCGACAGGGTTTGGGCCAATCCTACAATGAGCAGTTCTTC.

The V call is TRBV30, the J call TRBJ2-5; D perhaps matches TRBD2 (5 bases). Trimming cost V 4 bases and J 5 bases, with 11 bases left between them. This CDR3 spans 12 amino acids. The germline V gene encodes CDR1 GTSNPN and CDR2 SVGIG (reference sequence). The CDR3 nucleotides read TGTGCCTGGATCCCTAGCTCGGAGACCCAGTACTTC. Translated: CAWIPSSETQYF.

The chain combines TRBV7-9 with TRBJ2-5; TRBD2 matches at 11 bases. V dropped 5 bases and J dropped 5; count of bases not matched to a gene: 10. This CDR3 contains 16 residues. CDR1 is SEHNR, CDR2 FQNEAQ, per germline (reference sequence). The CDR3 DNA follows: TGTGCCAGCAGCGATCGACTAGCGGGGCATAAGGAGACCCAGTACTTC. Its protein product is CASSDRLAGHKETQYF.

The rearrangement joins TRBV6-1 to TRBJ2-2; 8 nucleotides agree with TRBD1. The CDR3 is made up of 16 amino acids. Germline V gene sequence: CDR1 MNHNS, CDR2 SASEGT. The junction had 7 bases not matched to a gene; V was cut back by 0 bases and J by 7 bases. The CDR3 reads CASSEAQGALGGELFF. The DNA for the CDR3 is TGTGCCAGCAGTGAAGCTCAGGGGGCGTTGGGCGGGGAGCTGTTTTTT.

The rearrangement joins TRBV7-9 to TRBJ2-7, with a weak D call TRBD2 (6 bases). The CDR3 runs to 14 residues. Germline V gives CDR1 SEHNR, CDR2 FQNEAQ (reference sequence). Between the trimmed V and J ends, which lost 0 bases and 5 bases, there was a span of 11 bases. The CDR3 sequence is CASSLAGGTDEQYF. The CDR3 DNA reads TGTGCCAGCAGCTTAGCGGGGGGAACAGACGAGCAGTACTTC.

The chain has TRBV5-4 and TRBJ1-1; possible D gene TRBD1, 6 bases. V lost 0 bases to trimming and J lost 3 bases, with 9 bases between them. CDR3 size: 14 residues. In germline, CDR1 is SGHNT, CDR2 YYREEE (reference sequence). The CDR3 spells CASSLEGVHTEAFF. The CDR3 DNA is TGTGCCAGCAGCTTGGAGGGGGTACACACTGAAGCTTTCTTT.

The chain joins TRBV15 to TRBJ2-3; weak D call: TRBD1 (5 bases). The ends were cut back, 0 bases at V and 4 bases at J, with 11 bases in the middle. The CDR3 consists of 15 residues. Per the germline V gene, CDR1 is LNHNV and CDR2 is YYDKDF (reference sequence). The CDR3 DNA reads TGTGCCACCAGCAGAGATATGGGGCAGGCAGATACGCAGTATTTT. The encoded protein is CATSRDMGQADTQYF.

This clone has a single count. V usage is TRBV4-1 and J usage is TRBJ2-7; no clear D. This CDR3 region has 14 residues. The germline gives CDR1 MGHRA, CDR2 YSYEKL. V was pared by 0 bases and J by 7 bases, with 13 bases between. The chain's CDR3 is CASSQDWPLVEQYF. The DNA of the CDR3 is TGCGCCAGCAGCCAAGATTGGCCTCTTGTTGAGCAGTACTTC.

This clone was found a few times. The chain has TRBV7-2 and TRBJ1-2, with D uncertain. The V gene lost 1 base and the J gene lost 4 bases, with 7 bases spanning the gap. This CDR3 has 13 residues. Per germline, CDR1 SGHTA and CDR2 FQGNSA. DNA of the CDR3: TGTGCCAGCAGCTTAGATGGCAGCTATGGCTACACCTTC. Residues: CASSLDGSYGYTF.